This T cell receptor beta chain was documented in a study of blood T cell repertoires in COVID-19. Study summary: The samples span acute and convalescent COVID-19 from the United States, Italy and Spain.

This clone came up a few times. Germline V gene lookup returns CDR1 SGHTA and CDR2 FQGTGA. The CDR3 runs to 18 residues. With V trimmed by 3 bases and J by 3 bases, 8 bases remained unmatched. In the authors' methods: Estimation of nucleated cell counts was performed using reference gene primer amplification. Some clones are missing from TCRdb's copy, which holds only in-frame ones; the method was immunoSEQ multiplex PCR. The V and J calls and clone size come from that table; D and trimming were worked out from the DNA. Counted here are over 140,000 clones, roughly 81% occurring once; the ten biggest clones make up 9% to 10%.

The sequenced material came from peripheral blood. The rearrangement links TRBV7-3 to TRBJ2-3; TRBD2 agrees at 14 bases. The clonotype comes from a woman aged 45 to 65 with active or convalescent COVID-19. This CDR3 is CASSFWWGTSGSTDTQYF. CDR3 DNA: TGTGCCAGCAGCTTTTGGTGGGGGACTAGCGGGAGTACAGATACGCAGTATTTT.